This paragraph covers one TCR beta chain sequence. TCRdb's copy holds only in-frame clones and misses some; the assay was immunoSEQ multiplex PCR. Of approximately 440,000 clones detected, less than 95% appear once; the ten largest clones hold under 0.7%. The data are from a study of blood T cell repertoires in COVID-19. V lost 3 bases to trimming and J lost 3 bases; unmatched junction nucleotides: 8. This CDR3 comprises 16 residues. Germline lookup yields CDR1 LGHDT and CDR2 YNNKEL (reference sequence). The V call is TRBV3-1 (or the pseudogene TRBV3-2), the J call TRBJ1-2; TRBD1 matches at 9 bases. The origin of this receptor is a man aged 18 to 30 who had recovered from COVID-19. Sequencing was performed on PBMCs or T cells enriched from blood (not recorded which). The CDR3 sequence is CASSHLYRGRDYGYTF. The CDR3 DNA reads as TGTGCCAGCAGCCACCTATACAGGGGGCGCGACTATGGCTACACCTTC.